The T cell receptor (beta chain) under discussion was sequenced for a study of T cells in localized non-small cell lung cancer. Study observations and caveats: Only one tumor region went through sequencing, so heterogeneity may still be there.

Repertoires were generated with immunoSEQ multiplex PCR, while TCRdb's copy carries only in-frame clones and drops some. The sample lists about 40,000 clones, over 75% occurring once. In its sample, this clone was seen once. The antigen remains unidentified. The CDR3 loop spans 13 amino acids. Germline CDR1 is SGHTA and CDR2 is FQGNSA. Losses at the gene ends were 6 bases for V and 2 bases for J; bases not matched to a gene: 4. The receptor's source is a woman aged 35 to 70 with stage II lung adenocarcinoma. V gene TRBV7-2 combines with J gene TRBJ2-7, with 7 bases aligning to TRBD1. This specimen consisted of PBMCs, obtained before any cancer treatment. The CDR3 DNA sequence: TGTGCCAGCAGTCTAACAGGGGCCTACGAGCAGTACTTC. It specifies CASSLTGAYEQYF.